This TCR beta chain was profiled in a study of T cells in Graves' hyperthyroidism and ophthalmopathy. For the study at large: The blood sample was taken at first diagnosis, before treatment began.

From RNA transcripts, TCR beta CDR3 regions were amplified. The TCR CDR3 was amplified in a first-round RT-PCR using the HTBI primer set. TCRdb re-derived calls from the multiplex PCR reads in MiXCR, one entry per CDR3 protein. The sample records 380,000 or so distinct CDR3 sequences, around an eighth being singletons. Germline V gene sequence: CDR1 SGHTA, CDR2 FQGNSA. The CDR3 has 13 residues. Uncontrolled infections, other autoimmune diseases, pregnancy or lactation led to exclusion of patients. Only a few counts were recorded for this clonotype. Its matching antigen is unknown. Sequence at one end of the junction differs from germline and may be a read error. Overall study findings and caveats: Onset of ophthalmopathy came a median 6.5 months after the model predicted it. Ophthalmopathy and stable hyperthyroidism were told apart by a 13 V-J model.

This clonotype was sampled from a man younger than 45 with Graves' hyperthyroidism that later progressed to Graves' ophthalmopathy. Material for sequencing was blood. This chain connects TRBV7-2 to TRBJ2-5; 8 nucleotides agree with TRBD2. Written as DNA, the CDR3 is TGTGCCAGCAGCATAGCGGGGATCAGGGCCCAGTACTTC. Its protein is CASSIAGIRAQYF.